The source of this TCR beta chain is a study of blood T cell repertoires in COVID-19. Assay: immunoSEQ multiplex PCR; the TCRdb copy retains only in-frame clones and omits some. This repertoire shows around 460,000 clones, around 90% found once; its top ten account for less than 0.95%. Germline V gene data show CDR1 as KGHDR and CDR2 as SFDVKD. V lost 2 bases and J 4 bases, leaving 18 bases between the germline ends. The CDR3 covers 17 residues. This sequence was found in a young man with COVID-19, enrolled during active disease. The source material was peripheral blood. This chain links TRBV24-1 with TRBJ2-3, with a possible D match to TRBD1 (5 bases). CDR3 residues: CATSDSTALGRPDTQYF. The CDR3 nucleotides are TGTGCCACCAGTGATTCTACAGCACTGGGGCGACCAGATACGCAGTATTTT.